The sequence of this TCR beta chain was determined in a study of identical twins. Study conclusions and caveats: Twins' surplus sharing was weaker for beta out-of-frame sequences. Compared with unrelated sharing, twin-shared out-of-frame alpha sequences had more low-probability sequences. The study reached conclusions through statistical analysis that was cross-sectional, not following the same donors.

In its sample, this clonotype was seen a few times. Its target is not known. With template switching, a universal primer site was added, and the cDNA carried unique molecular identifiers. TCRdb independently ran MiXCR on the 5' RACE reads; one entry per CDR3 protein. The table shows around 530,000 distinct CDR3 sequences, with roughly 15% occurring only once. Trimming took 3 bases from V and 7 from J; bases not matched to a gene: 9. The CDR3 runs to 16 residues. Looked up from germline, CDR1 is LNHNV and CDR2 is YYDKDF (reference sequence). The data also belong to a second study, concerning yellow fever vaccine responses in identical twins.

V gene TRBV15 combines with J gene TRBJ2-2, with 9 bases lining up with TRBD1. The TCR was taken from a woman aged 18-29 years in good health. The sequenced sample consisted of CD4+ T cells sorted from blood. The CDR3 here is CATSRRDRVLDGELFF. CDR3 DNA sequence: TGTGCCACCAGCAGGAGGGACAGGGTTCTGGACGGGGAGCTGTTTTTT.